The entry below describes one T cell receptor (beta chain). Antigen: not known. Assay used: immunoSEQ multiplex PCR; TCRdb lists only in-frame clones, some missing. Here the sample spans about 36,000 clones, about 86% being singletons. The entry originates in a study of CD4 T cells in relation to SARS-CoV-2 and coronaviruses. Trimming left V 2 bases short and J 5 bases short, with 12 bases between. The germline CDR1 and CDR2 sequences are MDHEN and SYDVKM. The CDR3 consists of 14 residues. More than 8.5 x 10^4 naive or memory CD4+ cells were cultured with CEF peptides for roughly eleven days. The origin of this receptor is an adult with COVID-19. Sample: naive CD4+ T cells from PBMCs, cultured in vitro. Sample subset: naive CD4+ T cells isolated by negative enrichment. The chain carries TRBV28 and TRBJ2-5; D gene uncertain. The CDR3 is CASSLASPVETQYF. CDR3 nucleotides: TGTGCCAGCAGTTTAGCGTCCCCCGTCGAGACCCAGTACTTC.